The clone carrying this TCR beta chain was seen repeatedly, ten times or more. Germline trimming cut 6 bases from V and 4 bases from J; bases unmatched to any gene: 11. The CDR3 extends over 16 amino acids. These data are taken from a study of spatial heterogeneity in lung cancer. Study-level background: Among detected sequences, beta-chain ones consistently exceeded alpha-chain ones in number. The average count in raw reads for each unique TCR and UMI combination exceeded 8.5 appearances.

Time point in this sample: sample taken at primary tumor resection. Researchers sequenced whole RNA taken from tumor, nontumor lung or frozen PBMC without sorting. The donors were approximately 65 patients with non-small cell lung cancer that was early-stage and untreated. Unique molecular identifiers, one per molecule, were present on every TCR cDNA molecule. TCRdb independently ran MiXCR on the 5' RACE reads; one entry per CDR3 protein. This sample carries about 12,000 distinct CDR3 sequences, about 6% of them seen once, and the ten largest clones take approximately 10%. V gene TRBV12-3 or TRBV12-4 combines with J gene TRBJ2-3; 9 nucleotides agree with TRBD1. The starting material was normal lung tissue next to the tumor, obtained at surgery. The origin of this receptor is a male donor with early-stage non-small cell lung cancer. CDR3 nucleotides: TGTGCCAGCAGCGCCATAGGGACAGGGATGCCAGATACGCAGTATTTT. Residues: CASSAIGTGMPDTQYF.